The T cell receptor (beta chain) described here comes from a study of Ad26.COV2.S vaccination and SARS-CoV-2 variants. Study conclusions and caveats: Reported post-vaccination CD8+ and CD4+ T cell responses to spike showed substantial breadth.

The CDR3 covers 11 residues. V gave up 6 bases and J gave up 6 bases, with 11 bases separating them. Germline CDR1 is DFQATT and CDR2 is SNEGSKA (reference sequence). Treatment specified: some 19 received Ad26.COV2.S at low or high dose, single or two shots; 5 received placebo; per-sample allocation not given. Sampling was performed 63 days after the first vaccine or placebo injection. Built on an Ad26 vector, the vaccine expressed Wuhan-strain SARS-CoV-2 spike. This table comes from immunoSEQ multiplex PCR, and its TCRdb copy is limited to in-frame clones, with some not included. The sample holds approximately 350,000 clones; 87% are singletons and the top ten take about 3.5%. A word on this clone: Its antigen is undetermined.

The receptor was isolated from a person aged 18-65 years who received the Ad26.COV2.S COVID-19 vaccine or a placebo. V usage is TRBV20-1 and J usage is TRBJ1-2; D gene unclear. The sequencing used peripheral blood, collected in a trial of Ad26.COV2.S vaccine versus placebo. The CDR3 spells CSAEALDGYTF. CDR3 coding DNA: TGCAGTGCCGAGGCCCTTGATGGCTACACCTTC.